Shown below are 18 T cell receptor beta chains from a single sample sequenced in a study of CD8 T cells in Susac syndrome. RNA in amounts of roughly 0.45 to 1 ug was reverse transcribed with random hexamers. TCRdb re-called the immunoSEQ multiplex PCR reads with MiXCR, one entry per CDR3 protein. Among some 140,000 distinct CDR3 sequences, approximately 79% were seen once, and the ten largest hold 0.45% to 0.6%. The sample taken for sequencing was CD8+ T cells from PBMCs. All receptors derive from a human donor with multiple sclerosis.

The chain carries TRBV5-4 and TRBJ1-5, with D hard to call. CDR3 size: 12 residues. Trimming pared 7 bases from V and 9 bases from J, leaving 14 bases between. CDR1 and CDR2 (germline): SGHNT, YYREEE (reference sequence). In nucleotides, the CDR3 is TGTGCCAGCCTACAAGACCAGAGGCCCCAGCATTTT. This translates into CASLQDQRPQHF.

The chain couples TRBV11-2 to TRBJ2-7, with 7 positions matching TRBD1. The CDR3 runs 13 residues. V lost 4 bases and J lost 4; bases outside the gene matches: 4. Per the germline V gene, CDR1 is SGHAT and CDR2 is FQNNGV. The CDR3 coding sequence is TGTGCCAGCAGCTGGGGACAGCTTTACGAGCAGTACTTC. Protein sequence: CASSWGQLYEQYF.

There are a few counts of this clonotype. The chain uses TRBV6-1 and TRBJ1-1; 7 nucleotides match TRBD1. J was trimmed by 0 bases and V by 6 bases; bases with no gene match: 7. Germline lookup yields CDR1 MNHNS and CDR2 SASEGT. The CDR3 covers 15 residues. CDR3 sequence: CASREMDRLNTEAFF. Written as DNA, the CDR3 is TGTGCCAGCAGAGAGATGGACAGGTTGAACACTGAAGCTTTCTTT.

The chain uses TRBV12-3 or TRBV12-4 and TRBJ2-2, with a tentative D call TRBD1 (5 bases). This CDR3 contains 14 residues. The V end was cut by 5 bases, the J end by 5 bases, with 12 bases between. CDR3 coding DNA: TGTGCCAGCAGTCCCCAGGGCTTTACCGGGGAGCTGTTTTTT. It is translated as CASSPQGFTGELFF.

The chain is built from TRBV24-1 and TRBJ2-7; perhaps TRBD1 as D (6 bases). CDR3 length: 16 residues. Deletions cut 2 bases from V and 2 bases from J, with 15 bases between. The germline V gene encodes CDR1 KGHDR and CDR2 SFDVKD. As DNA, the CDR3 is TGTGCCACCAGTGATTCTACCGGGACATATACCTACGAGCAGTACTTC. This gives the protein CATSDSTGTYTYEQYF.

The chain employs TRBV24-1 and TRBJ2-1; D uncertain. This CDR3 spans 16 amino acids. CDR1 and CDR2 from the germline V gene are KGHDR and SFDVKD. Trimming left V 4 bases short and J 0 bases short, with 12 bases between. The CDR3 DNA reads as TGTGCCACCAGTGACACCGGGCTCTCCTCCTACAATGAGCAGTTCTTC. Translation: CATSDTGLSSYNEQFF.

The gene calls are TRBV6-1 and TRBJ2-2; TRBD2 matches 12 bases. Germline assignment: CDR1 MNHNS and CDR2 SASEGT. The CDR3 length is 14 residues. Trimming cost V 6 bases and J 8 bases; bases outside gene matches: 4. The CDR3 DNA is TGTGCCAGCAGACTACTAGCGGGAGGTGGGGAGCTGTTTTTT. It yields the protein CASRLLAGGGELFF.

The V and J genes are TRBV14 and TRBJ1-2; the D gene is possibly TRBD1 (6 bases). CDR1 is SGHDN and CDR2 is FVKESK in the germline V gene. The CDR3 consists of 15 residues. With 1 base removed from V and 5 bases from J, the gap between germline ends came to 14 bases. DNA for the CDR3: TGTGCCAGCAGCCAAGCAGGGGCAGGCCCATATGGCTACACCTTC. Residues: CASSQAGAGPYGYTF.

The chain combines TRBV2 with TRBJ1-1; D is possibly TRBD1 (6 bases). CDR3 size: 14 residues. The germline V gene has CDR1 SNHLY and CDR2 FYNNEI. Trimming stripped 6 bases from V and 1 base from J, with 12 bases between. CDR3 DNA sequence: TGTGCCAGCAGGAATACAGGGCCGAACACTGAAGCTTTCTTT. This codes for CASRNTGPNTEAFF.

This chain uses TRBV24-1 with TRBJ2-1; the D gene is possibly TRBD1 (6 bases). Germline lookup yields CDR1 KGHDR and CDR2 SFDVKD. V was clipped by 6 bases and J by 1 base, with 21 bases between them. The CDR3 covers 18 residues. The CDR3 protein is CATSPSNRQDLSYNEQFF. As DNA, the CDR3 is TGTGCCACCAGTCCCTCAAATCGACAGGACCTATCCTACAATGAGCAGTTCTTC.

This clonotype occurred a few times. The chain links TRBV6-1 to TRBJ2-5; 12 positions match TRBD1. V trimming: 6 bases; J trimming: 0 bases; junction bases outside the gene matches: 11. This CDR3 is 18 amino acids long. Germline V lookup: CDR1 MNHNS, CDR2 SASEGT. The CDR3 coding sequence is TGTGCCAGCAGGCCGGGACAGGGGGCGGGAGAGGACCAAGAGACCCAGTACTTC. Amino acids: CASRPGQGAGEDQETQYF.

DNA of the CDR3: TGTGCCAGCAGTACATGGGACTCCCCCAAAGAGACCCAGTACTTC. Protein product: CASSTWDSPKETQYF. The V gene is TRBV27, the J gene TRBJ2-5; possibly TRBD2 for D (6 bases). V was clipped by 5 bases and J by 3 bases, with 16 bases between them. Germline V lookup: CDR1 MNHEY, CDR2 SMNVEV (reference sequence). This CDR3 has 15 amino acids.

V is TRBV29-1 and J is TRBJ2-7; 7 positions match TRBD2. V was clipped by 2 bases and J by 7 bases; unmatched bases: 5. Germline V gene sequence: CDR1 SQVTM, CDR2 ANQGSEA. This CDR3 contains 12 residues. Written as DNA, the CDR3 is TGCAGCGTTGAAAAACACGGGAGGGAGCAGTACTTC. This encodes CSVEKHGREQYF.

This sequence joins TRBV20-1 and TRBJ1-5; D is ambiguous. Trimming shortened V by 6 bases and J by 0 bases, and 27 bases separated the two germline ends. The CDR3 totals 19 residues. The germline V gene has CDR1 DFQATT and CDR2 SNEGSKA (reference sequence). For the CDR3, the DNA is TGCAGTGCCGTCGCCGGCCGACCTCCACATATTTATAGCAATCAGCCCCAGCATTTT. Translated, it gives CSAVAGRPPHIYSNQPQHF.

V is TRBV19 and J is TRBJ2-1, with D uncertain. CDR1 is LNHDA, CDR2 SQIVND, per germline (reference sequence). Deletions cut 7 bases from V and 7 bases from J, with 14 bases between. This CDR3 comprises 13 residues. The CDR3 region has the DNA TGTGCCAGTAACCACCTAAGTACAAATGAGCAGTTCTTC. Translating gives CASNHLSTNEQFF.

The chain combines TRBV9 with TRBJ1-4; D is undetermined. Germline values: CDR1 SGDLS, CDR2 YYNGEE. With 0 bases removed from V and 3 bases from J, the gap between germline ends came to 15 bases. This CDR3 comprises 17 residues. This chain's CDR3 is CASSVGVGASSNEKLFF. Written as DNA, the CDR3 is TGTGCCAGCAGCGTAGGAGTGGGCGCGTCTTCTAATGAAAAACTGTTTTTT.

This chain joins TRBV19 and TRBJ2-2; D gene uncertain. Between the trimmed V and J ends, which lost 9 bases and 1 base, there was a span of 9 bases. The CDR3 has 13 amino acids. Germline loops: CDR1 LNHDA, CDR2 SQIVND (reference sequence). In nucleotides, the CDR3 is TGTGCCAGCCTAAGCAGGAACACCGGGGAGCTGTTTTTT. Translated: CASLSRNTGELFF.

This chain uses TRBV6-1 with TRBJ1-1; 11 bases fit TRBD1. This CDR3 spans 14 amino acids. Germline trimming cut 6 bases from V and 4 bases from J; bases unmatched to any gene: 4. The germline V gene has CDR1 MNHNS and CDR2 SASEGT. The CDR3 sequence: CASRGQGVFTEAFF. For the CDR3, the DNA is TGTGCCAGCAGGGGACAGGGGGTATTCACTGAAGCTTTCTTT.